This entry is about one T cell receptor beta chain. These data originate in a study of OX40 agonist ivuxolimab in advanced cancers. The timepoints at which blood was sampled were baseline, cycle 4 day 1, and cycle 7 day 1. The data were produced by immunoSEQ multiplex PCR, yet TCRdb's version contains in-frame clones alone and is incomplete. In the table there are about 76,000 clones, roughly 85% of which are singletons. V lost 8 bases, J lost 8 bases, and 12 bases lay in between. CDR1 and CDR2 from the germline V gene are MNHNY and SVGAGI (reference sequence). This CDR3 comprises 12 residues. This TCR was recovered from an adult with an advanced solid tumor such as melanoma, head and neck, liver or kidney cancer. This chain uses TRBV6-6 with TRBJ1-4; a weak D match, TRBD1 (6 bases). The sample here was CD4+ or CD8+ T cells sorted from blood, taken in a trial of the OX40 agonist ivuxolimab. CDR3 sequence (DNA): TGTGCCAGCGCGGGACAAAGGGAAAAACTGTTTTTT. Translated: CASAGQREKLFF.